The present T cell receptor (beta chain) was sequenced within a study of shared clonotypes between healthy human individuals. Overall study results and limits: Among donors, the sharing of clonotypes was expected to be influenced by sequencing depth. Only a few donors were included, so the genetic and exposure-history diversity represented was limited. Naive subsets tended to show greater estimated richness than memory subsets.

For this clone: What it recognizes is unknown.

Positively selected for CCR7, the CD45RO-negative cells used as naive CD8 cells excluded terminally differentiated effector memory CD45RA+ cells. At the deep level, the assay was run. The data were produced by immunoSEQ multiplex PCR, yet TCRdb's version contains in-frame clones alone and is incomplete. The data hold about 2 million clones, with less than 95% observed a single time. The CDR3 runs to 16 residues. Germline V gene lookup returns CDR1 MGHDK and CDR2 SYGVNS. After removal of 1 base from V and 3 bases from J, the junction contained 5 bases not matched to a gene. The source of this sequence is a man younger than 35 in good health. The specimen was naive CD8+ T cells sorted from blood. The V gene is TRBV25-1, the J gene TRBJ2-1; TRBD2 aligns across 8 bases. CDR3 in amino acids: CASSEWGGGLYNEQFF. The CDR3 coding sequence is TGTGCCAGCAGTGAATGGGGCGGGGGGCTCTACAATGAGCAGTTCTTC. The whole variable domain, filled in from reference TRBV25-1 and TRBJ2-1, reads EADIYQTPRYLVIGTGKKITLECSQTMGHDKMYWYQQDPGMELHLIHYSYGVNSTEKGDLSSESTVSRIRTEHFPLTLESARPSHTSQYLCASSEWGGGLYNEQFFGPGTRLTVL.